Listed below are T cell receptor beta chains from one sample, sequenced in a study of blood T cell repertoires in COVID-19. The method was immunoSEQ multiplex PCR; TCRdb's version includes in-frame clones alone and lacks a portion of them. The table includes approximately 100,000 clones, approximately 80% detected once. The source material was peripheral blood. All receptors derive from a woman of 80 years or more with active or convalescent COVID-19. Both conserved end residues are part of each CDR3. The D gene is left open where the match is weak. Only part of the rows carry a size: once, few, many, or a class if the clone is expanded.

TRBD2	TRBV4-3	TRBJ2-5	NA	TGCGCCAGCAGCCAAGATGGACTAGCGGGAGGAGAGACCCAGTACTTC	CASSQDGLAGGETQYF
TRBD1	TRBV7-2	TRBJ1-1	NA	TGTGCCAGCAGCCGTCGCAAAACAGGGGTCGCAGGTAAAGCTTTCTTT	CASSRRKTGVAGKAFF
NA	TRBV2	TRBJ2-1	NA	TGTGCCAGCAGTGAAGGTCCGTATTCTGAGGAGCAGTTCTTC	CASSEGPYSEEQFF
TRBD1	TRBV5-5	TRBJ1-2	NA	TGTGCCAGCAGCGTGGTAAGGACAGGGGGAGGCTACACCTTC	CASSVVRTGGGYTF
TRBD1	TRBV5-1	TRBJ1-2	NA	TGCGCCAGCAGCTCCTTGACAGGGGGGGACTATGGCTACACCTTC	CASSSLTGGDYGYTF
TRBD1	TRBV2	TRBJ2-3	NA	TGTGCCAGCAGTAGGACAGGGGGGGATACGCAGTATTTT	CASSRTGGDTQYF
NA	TRBV24-1	TRBJ1-5	NA	TGTGCCACCAGTCGGGGGGTGGCACGGCCCCAGCATTTT	CATSRGVARPQHF
NA	TRBV7-3	TRBJ2-3	NA	TGTGCCAGCAGCTTAAATCAGGTCACAGATACGCAGTATTTT	CASSLNQVTDTQYF
NA	TRBV5-1	TRBJ1-6	few	TGCGCCAGCAGCTTATCCTCCTTTTCACCCCTCCACTTT	CASSLSSFSPLHF
NA	TRBV5-5	TRBJ2-1	once	TGTGCCAGCAGCTTGGCCGCGGCAGGGTCCTACAATGAGCAGTTCTTC	CASSLAAAGSYNEQFF
NA	TRBV7-3	TRBJ1-1	NA	TGTGCCAGCAGCACTACAGGGACCACTGAAGCTTTCTTT	CASSTTGTTEAFF
NA	TRBV6-5	TRBJ1-3	few	TGTGCCAGCAGTTACTCGGGGGAGGACTCTGGAAACACCATATATTTT	CASSYSGEDSGNTIYF
NA	TRBV5-8	TRBJ1-5	NA	TGTGCCAGCAGCTTCGGAGCGGATAGCAATCAGCCCCAGCATTTT	CASSFGADSNQPQHF
TRBD2	TRBV6-5	TRBJ2-3	NA	TGTGCCAGCAGTACTAGCGGGCAAGGCACAGATACGCAGTATTTT	CASSTSGQGTDTQYF
NA	TRBV5-1	TRBJ2-2	NA	TGCGCCAGCAGCTTGGAACAGGGAAGGGCCGGGGAGCTGTTTTTT	CASSLEQGRAGELFF
NA	TRBV28	TRBJ1-5	NA	TGTGCCAGCGGAGGGAGTTATCAGCCCCAGCATTTT	CASGGSYQPQHF
NA	TRBV2	TRBJ1-4	NA	TGTGCCAGCAACCCCAACAGGGAAGTTGGAGAAAAACTGTTTTTT	CASNPNREVGEKLFF
NA	TRBV14	TRBJ2-7	NA	TGTGCCAGCAGCCAAGATTCAGGGGCTCAGGAGCAGTACTTC	CASSQDSGAQEQYF
NA	TRBV12-2	TRBJ2-7	NA	TGTGCAAGTCGCTGGTCAGGGGAATCCTACGAGCAGTACTTC	CASRWSGESYEQYF
TRBD1	TRBV6-6	TRBJ1-5	NA	TGTGCCAGCACCCCCCCCGGGACAGGGGGCAATCAGCCCCAGCATTTT	CASTPPGTGGNQPQHF
TRBD1	TRBV9	TRBJ1-2	NA	TGTGCCAGCAGCTCGGACAGGGCTCCGAACTATGGCTACACCTTC	CASSSDRAPNYGYTF
NA	TRBV28	TRBJ1-3	few	TGTGCCAGCCGCAGGGTAATTTCTGGAAACACCATATATTTT	CASRRVISGNTIYF
NA	TRBV15	TRBJ2-1	NA	TGTGCCACCAGCAGAGAACTAGCCGTTGGAGAGCAGTTCTTC	CATSRELAVGEQFF
TRBD1	TRBV19	TRBJ2-3	NA	TGTGCCAGTAGTCAAGGGACAGGGGGCGCAGATACGCAGTATTTT	CASSQGTGGADTQYF
TRBD1	TRBV9	TRBJ1-2	NA	TGTGCCAGCAGCGAGGGACAGGGATCTAACTATGGCTACACCTTC	CASSEGQGSNYGYTF
TRBD1	TRBV19	TRBJ1-4	NA	TGTGCCAGTAGTTTCGGGACAGGGGATGGTGAAAAACTGTTTTTT	CASSFGTGDGEKLFF
TRBD1	TRBV25-1	TRBJ1-1	once	TGTGCCAGCAAAGGAACAGGGGGTGAAAACACTGAAGCTTTCTTT	CASKGTGGENTEAFF
NA	TRBV27	TRBJ2-7	NA	TGTGCCAGCAGCGAGGGAACCCTTTGGGAGCAGTACTTC	CASSEGTLWEQYF
NA	TRBV27	TRBJ1-4	NA	TGTGCCAGCAGTCCACGGGACACCTATGAAAAACTGTTTTTT	CASSPRDTYEKLFF
TRBD2	TRBV7-9	TRBJ2-7	NA	TGTGCCAGCAGCTTACTTGGGACTAGCGACGAGCAGTACTTC	CASSLLGTSDEQYF
NA	TRBV19	TRBJ1-2	NA	TGTGCCAGTAGTAGTTCAGGTCGAAACTATGGCTACACCTTC	CASSSSGRNYGYTF
TRBD1	TRBV19	TRBJ1-3	NA	TGTGCCAGTTCACCAGGGGGCGGTGGAAACACCATATATTTT	CASSPGGGGNTIYF
TRBD2	TRBV19	TRBJ2-3	few	TGTGCCAGTATGGTTATAGCGGGGGGCCCCCGTTCCACAGATACGCAGTATTTT	CASMVIAGGPRSTDTQYF
TRBD2	TRBV7-3	TRBJ2-1	few	TGTGCCAGTCTAGCGGGGGGGCCATACAATGAGCAGTTCTTC	CASLAGGPYNEQFF
NA	TRBV19	TRBJ1-1	NA	TGTGCCAGTAGTACCTGGACAGCTTGGGAAGCTTTCTTT	CASSTWTAWEAFF
TRBD2	TRBV5-1	TRBJ2-3	NA	TGCGCCAGCAGCTTGGGTGGACTAGCGGGAGTGGTTATCACAGATACGCAGTATTTT	CASSLGGLAGVVITDTQYF
TRBD2	TRBV29-1	TRBJ2-5	NA	TGCAGCGTTGCGGAGACTAGCGGGTGGTCTAAGGGGACCCAGTACTTC	CSVAETSGWSKGTQYF
TRBD1	TRBV6-4	TRBJ1-5	NA	TGTGCCAGCCCCCCCAGGGGGGATCAGCCCCAGCATTTT	CASPPRGDQPQHF
TRBD2	TRBV3-1/TRBV3-2	TRBJ2-5	NA	TGTGCCAGCAGCCAAGGGGCTAGCGGGCGGGAGACCCAGTACTTC	CASSQGASGRETQYF
TRBD1	TRBV2	TRBJ1-3	NA	TGTGCCAGCAGTGATGAGGGACAGGTTTCTGGAAACACCATATATTTT	CASSDEGQVSGNTIYF
NA	TRBV10-3	TRBJ2-7	NA	TGTGCCATCAGTGAGTCGAACCGGGGAGCCTACGAGCAGTACTTC	CAISESNRGAYEQYF
TRBD1	TRBV6-5	TRBJ1-1	NA	TGTGCCAGCAGACCGGGACAGGGGATGAACACTGAAGCTTTCTTT	CASRPGQGMNTEAFF
NA	TRBV18	TRBJ1-2	few	TGTGCCAGCTCACCCCCACGGGACAAATTTGGCTACACCTTC	CASSPPRDKFGYTF
TRBD1	TRBV5-8	TRBJ2-7	NA	TGTGCCAGCAGCTTGGGGTGGACAGGGTCCGAGCAGTACTTC	CASSLGWTGSEQYF
NA	TRBV9	TRBJ2-2	NA	TGTGCCAGCAGCGTAGACCCAGGGGTAAACACCGGGGAGCTGTTTTTT	CASSVDPGVNTGELFF
NA	TRBV5-1	TRBJ1-1	NA	TGCGCCAGCAGAAGAAATTCGGGTTCTGAAGCTTTCTTT	CASRRNSGSEAFF
NA	TRBV28	TRBJ1-2	NA	TGTGCCAGCAGTTTAGCCCTGCGGGATCGGGGCTACACCTTC	CASSLALRDRGYTF
NA	TRBV30	TRBJ2-5	NA	TGTGCCTGGAACGGGGGAGACGGCCAAGAGACCCAGTACTTC	CAWNGGDGQETQYF
NA	TRBV5-6	TRBJ1-1	NA	TGTGCCAGCAGCGGAGAGGGGAGGGACACTGAAGCTTTCTTT	CASSGEGRDTEAFF
TRBD1	TRBV6-2/TRBV6-3	TRBJ2-7	NA	TGTGCCAGCAGTTATTTGTCGGGACAGGGCAACCCCTACGAGCAGTACTTC	CASSYLSGQGNPYEQYF
NA	TRBV5-8	TRBJ1-4	NA	TGTGCCAGCAGCGGTAGAACAGGGAGAAAACTGTTTTTT	CASSGRTGRKLFF
NA	TRBV5-6	TRBJ2-5	NA	TGTGCCAGCAGCTTTCTCCAAAAGAGGGAGACCCAGTACTTC	CASSFLQKRETQYF
TRBD1	TRBV9	TRBJ2-7	NA	TGTGCCAGCAGCGTGAGGGGGACAGGTGCCTCCTACGAGCAGTACTTC	CASSVRGTGASYEQYF
TRBD1	TRBV5-6	TRBJ1-4	NA	TGTGCCAGCCGAACTTCCGGACAGGGCACTAATGAAAAACTGTTTTTT	CASRTSGQGTNEKLFF